What follows is one T cell receptor beta chain and its context. Its specificity is not known. This sample was included in a study of cytomegalovirus exposure and HLA in healthy donors. General study results and limits: For cytomegalovirus status, the classifier reportedly gave diagnoses with high specificity and sensitivity. The study labeled more than 150 TCR beta chains cytomegalovirus-associated. Most TCR sequences showed up rarely, but some public TCRs showed up in many donors.

Data came from immunoSEQ multiplex PCR; TCRdb stores just in-frame clones and leaves some out. Seen here are some 110,000 clones, more than 75% observed once, and the top ten hold 4.5% to 6%. This CDR3 has 15 amino acids. Germline V gene data show CDR1 as GTSNPN and CDR2 as SVGIG (reference sequence). Trimming stripped 1 base from V and 3 bases from J, with 16 bases between. The source is a man aged 18 to 29 in good health and CMV-seronegative. What was sequenced was PBMCs. The V call is TRBV30, the J call TRBJ2-7; D is uncertain. The CDR3 is CAWSGTLKASYEQYF. The CDR3 DNA reads as TGTGCCTGGAGTGGAACCCTGAAAGCTAGCTACGAGCAGTACTTC.